The present T cell receptor (beta chain) was sequenced within a study of metastatic and nonmetastatic thyroid tumors. As for the study in general: Patients with malignant and benign thyroid disease provided blood and tumor or nodule tissue, whose repertoires were compared. Study conclusions and caveats: Malignant thyroid tumors reportedly had TCR beta diversity that was significantly higher than in benign nodules, in blood and tumor.

Patients were all untreated before their thyroid surgery. This clone is labeled large. No antigen is known for it. Germline lookup yields CDR1 SGHAT and CDR2 FQNNGV. The CDR3 is 14 amino acids. The ends were cut back, 5 bases at V and 13 bases at J, with 20 bases in the middle. Per the original data handling: In papillary thyroid cancer, a distant-metastasis classifier was built using CDR3 differences across clinicopathological groups. TCRdb re-called clones via MiXCR from the PCR reads. The V and J calls and clone size are TCRdb's, not the authors'. The table lists roughly 16,000 clones, approximately 32% of them singletons.

The chain is built from TRBV11-2 and TRBJ2-2; tentative D call: TRBD1 (6 bases). The sample taken for sequencing was tumor tissue. This sequence was found in a female donor with papillary thyroid cancer or a benign thyroid nodule (not recorded which). Some clones in this sample may be carry-over from other donors' samples. The CDR3 nucleotides are TGTGCCAGCAGCCGCGACAGGACCGGTGAGGTGCTGTTTTTT. Translated: CASSRDRTGEVLFF.